The 24 T cell receptor beta chains below all came from one sample that was sequenced in a study of T cell repertoires in cytomegalovirus infection. Using its own MiXCR run on the reads, TCRdb lists one record per CDR3 protein. This table holds 200,000 to 300,000 distinct CDR3 sequences, less than 9.5% found once. The sequenced sample was PBMCs. These receptors all come from a human donor in good health (CMV status not recorded). Some clones in this sample may be carry-over from other donors' samples.

This clonotype was recorded many times. The V call is TRBV6-2 or TRBV6-3, the J call TRBJ2-7; D possibly corresponds to TRBD1 (6 bases). With 5 bases removed from V and 2 bases from J, the gap between germline ends came to 13 bases. This CDR3 has 14 amino acids. The germline CDR1 and CDR2 sequences are MNHEY and SVGEGT. The CDR3 DNA is TGTGCCAGCAGTCACGGACAGTTGCCCTACGAGCAGTACTTC. Its protein product is CASSHGQLPYEQYF.

The rearrangement links TRBV20-1 to TRBJ1-2; possibly TRBD1 for D (6 bases). Trimming shortened V by 0 bases and J by 4 bases, and 9 bases separated the two germline ends. There are 13 residues in the CDR3. From germline, CDR1 is DFQATT and CDR2 SNEGSKA (reference sequence). The CDR3 nucleotides are TGCAGTGCTAGAGAGCAACAGGGCTATGGCTACACCTTC. Translated: CSAREQQGYGYTF.

Ten or more counts support this clonotype. V gene TRBV7-8 combines with J gene TRBJ1-3; D not resolved. CDR3 length: 16 residues. Germline V lookup: CDR1 SGHVS, CDR2 FQNEAQ. V was shortened by 1 base and J by 2 bases, with 12 bases between the two germline ends. CDR3 nucleotide sequence: TGTGCCAGCAGCTTAGTCGTGACGGACGCTGGAAACACCATATATTTT. Translated, it gives CASSLVVTDAGNTIYF.

At least ten counts were recorded for this clonotype. This chain links TRBV19 with TRBJ1-3; D unclear. CDR1 is LNHDA, CDR2 SQIVND, per germline (reference sequence). The CDR3 runs to 17 residues. The ends were cut back, 3 bases at V and 0 bases at J, with 15 bases in the middle. The CDR3 DNA is TGTGCCAGTAGTATGAGACTGGACGGATACTCTGGAAACACCATATATTTT. This codes for CASSMRLDGYSGNTIYF. Supplemented by reference TRBV19 and TRBJ1-3, the full variable domain reads DGGITQSPKYLFRKEGQNVTLSCEQNLNHDAMYWYRQDPGQGLRLIYYSQIVNDFQKGDIAEGYSVSREKKESFPLTVTSAQKNPTAFYLCASSMRLDGYSGNTIYFGEGSWLTVV.

Comment on this clonotype: A junction boundary mismatches the germline segment, possibly from a read error. This chain uses TRBV27 with TRBJ1-1, with TRBD1 matching 10 bases. Per germline, CDR1 MNHEY and CDR2 SMNVEV (reference sequence). The CDR3 loop spans 16 amino acids. The chain's CDR3 is CASSSPGTGVNTEAFF. Written as DNA, the CDR3 is TGTGCCAGCAGTTCCCCCGGGACAGGGGTGAATACTGAAGCTTTCTTT.

At least ten counts were recorded for this clonotype. The rearrangement links TRBV28 to TRBJ1-5, with D perhaps TRBD1 (6 bases). The CDR3 is made up of 17 amino acids. Germline CDR1 reads MDHEN; CDR2 reads SYDVKM. V lost 3 bases to trimming and J lost 2 bases, with 17 bases between them. The CDR3 region is CASSFIAGGAGNQPQHF. CDR3 DNA: TGTGCCAGCAGTTTTATAGCTGGGGGCGCGGGCAATCAGCCCCAGCATTTT. The whole variable domain, filled in from reference TRBV28 and TRBJ1-5, reads DVKVTQSSRYLVKRTGEKVFLECVQDMDHENMFWYRQDPGLGLRLIYFSYDVKMKEKGDIPEGYSVSREKKERFSLILESASTNQTSMYLCASSFIAGGAGNQPQHFGDGTRLSIL.

The table lists this clonotype with many counts. The chain has TRBV10-3 and TRBJ2-7; D possibly corresponds to TRBD2 (7 bases). Trimming took 5 bases from V and 0 from J, leaving 17 bases between them. CDR3 size: 16 residues. Germline loops: CDR1 ENHRY, CDR2 SYGVKD. CDR3 nucleotide sequence: TGTGCCATCAGTTGGGGGGGGGCCGCACTCTCCTACGAGCAGTACTTC. Its translation: CAISWGGAALSYEQYF.

This chain joins TRBV7-2 and TRBJ2-1; TRBD2 agrees at 7 bases. From germline, CDR1 is SGHTA and CDR2 FQGNSA. This CDR3 region has 14 residues. V lost 5 bases to trimming and J lost 14 bases; unmatched junction nucleotides: 15. The CDR3 here is CASSPSPGGSGEFF. The DNA for the CDR3 is TGTGCCAGCAGCCCGTCCCCCGGGGGGAGCGGCGAGTTCTTC.

This clonotype was seen repeatedly, ten times or more. The chain has TRBV7-2 and TRBJ2-3; 9 nucleotides line up with TRBD2. The ends lost 1 base at V and 7 bases at J; junction bases unmatched: 12. The V gene's germline CDR1 is SGHTA and CDR2 FQGNSA. The CDR3 extends over 17 amino acids. In DNA form, the CDR3 reads TGTGCCAGCAGCTTAGGTGCGGGGCGGGGGGGCGGAAATACGCAGTATTTT. Translation: CASSLGAGRGGGNTQYF.

This clonotype was detected a few times. The V gene is TRBV29-1, the J gene TRBJ1-2; no firm D call. The V and J ends lost 6 bases and 7 bases respectively, with 12 bases between them. The V gene's germline CDR1 is SQVTM and CDR2 ANQGSEA. The CDR3 length is 11 residues. In DNA form, the CDR3 reads TGCAGCGTAAGGCAGGAAAGTGGCTACACCTTC. It encodes CSVRQESGYTF.

This clonotype was detected ten times or more. CDR3 protein: CASSSTGAKNTEAFF. The CDR3, as DNA: TGTGCCAGCAGTTCCACAGGGGCAAAGAACACTGAAGCTTTCTTT. The chain has TRBV28 and TRBJ1-1, with 7 bases fitting TRBD1. V trimming: 4 bases; J trimming: 1 base; junction bases outside the gene matches: 6. This CDR3 is 15 amino acids long. Germline-derived CDR1 and CDR2 are MDHEN and SYDVKM. Based on the CDR3 plus reference TRBV28 and TRBJ1-1, the full variable domain is DVKVTQSSRYLVKRTGEKVFLECVQDMDHENMFWYRQDPGLGLRLIYFSYDVKMKEKGDIPEGYSVSREKKERFSLILESASTNQTSMYLCASSSTGAKNTEAFFGQGTRLTVV.

The chain links TRBV25-1 to TRBJ1-2; D is perhaps TRBD1 (6 bases). Trimming left V 4 bases short and J 3 bases short, with 12 bases between. In germline, CDR1 is MGHDK, CDR2 SYGVNS. CDR3 size: 14 residues. The chain's CDR3 is CASSGAGDHYGYTF. The CDR3 DNA reads TGTGCCAGCAGTGGGGCAGGGGATCACTATGGCTACACCTTC.

This clonotype was detected a few times. V usage is TRBV28 and J usage is TRBJ1-2, with D maybe TRBD1 (6 bases). The CDR3 is 14 amino acids. The germline V gene has CDR1 MDHEN and CDR2 SYDVKM. V gave up 7 bases and J gave up 2 bases, with 14 bases separating them. In DNA form, the CDR3 reads TGTGCCAGCACCCCCAACAGGGCGAACTATGGCTACACCTTC. Protein product: CASTPNRANYGYTF.

In this sample, this clonotype turned up many times. The chain recombines TRBV7-2 with TRBJ1-6; the match to TRBD1 covers 7 bases. Germline V gene lookup returns CDR1 SGHTA and CDR2 FQGNSA. The CDR3 runs to 17 residues. V lost 0 bases and J lost 6; bases outside the gene matches: 8. The CDR3 DNA sequence: TGTGCCAGCAGCTTAGCGGTCTCAGGGGGGGGTAATTCACCCCTCCACTTT. Amino acid sequence: CASSLAVSGGGNSPLHF. Full variable domain (missing parts from reference TRBV7-2 and TRBJ1-6): GAGVSQSPSNKVTEKGKDVELRCDPISGHTALYWYRQSLGQGLEFLIYFQGNSAPDKSGLPSDRFSAERTGGSVSTLTIQRTQQEDSAVYLCASSLAVSGGGNSPLHFGNGTRLTVT.

This clonotype has a count of ten or more. This chain joins TRBV11-2 and TRBJ2-1; D is ambiguous. The germline V gene has CDR1 SGHAT and CDR2 FQNNGV. The CDR3 consists of 11 residues. V was shortened by 2 bases and J by 8 bases, with 4 bases between the two germline ends. The CDR3 DNA follows: TGTGCCAGCAGCTTAAGTCATGAGCAGTTCTTC. Protein sequence: CASSLSHEQFF.

This clonotype was detected ten times or more. The chain uses TRBV11-2 and TRBJ2-5, with D unresolved. Deletions cut 3 bases from V and 4 bases from J, with 9 bases between. The CDR3 extends over 13 amino acids. Per germline, CDR1 SGHAT and CDR2 FQNNGV. The CDR3 here is CASSLVIRETQYF. CDR3 nucleotide sequence: TGTGCCAGCAGCTTGGTGATAAGAGAGACCCAGTACTTC.

This clonotype was observed a few times. The rearrangement links TRBV14 to TRBJ1-2; D is uncertain. V lost 4 bases and J 6 bases, leaving 12 bases between the germline ends. Germline CDR1 is SGHDN and CDR2 is FVKESK. This CDR3 has 13 amino acids. CDR3 sequence (DNA): TGTGCCAGCAGCCGCGAAAAGGGCCATGGCTACACCTTC. This encodes CASSREKGHGYTF.

This clonotype has ten or more counts. The chain carries TRBV14 and TRBJ1-2; no clear D. The CDR3 extends over 15 amino acids. The germline CDR1 and CDR2 sequences are SGHDN and FVKESK. V was clipped by 2 bases and J by 0 bases, with 10 bases between them. The CDR3 region has the DNA TGTGCCAGCAGCCAACATCAGAATTCTAACTATGGCTACACCTTC. This codes for CASSQHQNSNYGYTF.

There are many counts of this clonotype. The chain is built from TRBV6-6 and TRBJ2-7; 8 positions match TRBD2. The junction had 9 bases not matched to a gene; V was cut back by 6 bases and J by 2 bases. This CDR3 comprises 15 residues. CDR1 and CDR2 from the germline V gene are MNHNY and SVGAGI (reference sequence). CDR3 loop: CASRPGQRGTYEQYF. The CDR3 DNA is TGTGCCAGCAGACCAGGTCAGCGGGGGACCTACGAGCAGTACTTC.

This clonotype was picked up many times. The chain links TRBV12-3 or TRBV12-4 to TRBJ1-5; 10 bases align to TRBD1. With V trimmed by 7 bases and J by 0 bases, 15 bases remained unmatched. This CDR3 is 19 amino acids long. CDR3 sequence (DNA): TGTGCCAGCACCAATAACCCCCGGGACAGGGGTTATAGCAATCAGCCCCAGCATTTT. Its protein is CASTNNPRDRGYSNQPQHF.

In its sample, this clonotype was seen many times. The chain combines TRBV5-4 with TRBJ1-1; a possible D gene is TRBD1 (5 bases). The CDR3 is 13 residues long. Looked up from germline, CDR1 is SGHNT and CDR2 is YYREEE (reference sequence). Trimming shortened V by 2 bases and J by 5 bases, and 10 bases separated the two germline ends. The CDR3 sequence: CASSLERGTEAFF. CDR3 DNA sequence: TGTGCCAGCAGCTTAGAACGGGGGACTGAAGCTTTCTTT.

This sequence joins TRBV19 and TRBJ1-5; possible D gene TRBD1, 5 bases. V lost 1 base and J lost 1, with 8 bases in between. The germline V gene has CDR1 LNHDA and CDR2 SQIVND (reference sequence). The CDR3 totals 15 residues. The CDR3 sequence is CASSIGGESNQPQHF. The CDR3 nucleotides read TGTGCCAGTAGTATAGGAGGGGAAAGCAATCAGCCCCAGCATTTT.

This clonotype was seen a handful of times. V is TRBV20-1 and J is TRBJ1-1; 8 bases map to TRBD1. The V and J ends lost 0 bases and 1 base, in that order; junction bases with no gene match: 4. From germline, CDR1 is DFQATT and CDR2 SNEGSKA (reference sequence). The CDR3 totals 15 residues. CDR3 residues: CSARDNGQGNTEAFF. In DNA form, the CDR3 reads TGCAGTGCTAGAGATAACGGACAGGGGAACACTGAAGCTTTCTTT.

In its sample, this clonotype was seen many times. The chain links TRBV29-1 to TRBJ1-4, with 7 bases lining up with TRBD1. V shed 0 bases and J 7 bases; nucleotides not matched to a gene: 8. This CDR3 comprises 15 residues. Germline CDR1 reads SQVTM; CDR2 reads ANQGSEA. This CDR3 is CSVEDRDRTSEKLFF. The CDR3 coding sequence is TGCAGCGTTGAAGATAGGGACAGAACGAGTGAAAAACTGTTTTTT.